Reported below is one TCR beta chain. Time point denoted: pretreatment peripheral blood. Metastatic or locally advanced urothelial carcinoma was present in the patients. Patients each gave 1 to 8 samples, pretreatment and on-treatment. This entry belongs to a study of PD-L1 blockade in urothelial cancer. As for the study in general: Patients started atezolizumab at some point between 2013 and 2015, 1,200 mg intravenously every 3 weeks. Patients arrived having already received 0 to 3 prior chemotherapy regimens.

The germline V gene encodes CDR1 LNHDA and CDR2 SQIVND (reference sequence). V was shortened by 10 bases and J by 5 bases, with 12 bases between the two germline ends. This CDR3 is 11 amino acids long. Profiled with immunoSEQ multiplex PCR; TCRdb holds only in-frame clones, not every one. The sample carries around 45,000 clones, 75% to 85% recorded once. Sequenced here: PBMCs, sampled around atezolizumab (anti-PD-L1) treatment. The V call is TRBV19, the J call TRBJ2-7; a weak D match, TRBD2 (6 bases). The receptor was derived from a man aged 60-69 years with urothelial cancer. The CDR3 here is CATGGVDEQYF. The DNA of the CDR3 is TGTGCCACCGGGGGTGTGGACGAGCAGTACTTC.